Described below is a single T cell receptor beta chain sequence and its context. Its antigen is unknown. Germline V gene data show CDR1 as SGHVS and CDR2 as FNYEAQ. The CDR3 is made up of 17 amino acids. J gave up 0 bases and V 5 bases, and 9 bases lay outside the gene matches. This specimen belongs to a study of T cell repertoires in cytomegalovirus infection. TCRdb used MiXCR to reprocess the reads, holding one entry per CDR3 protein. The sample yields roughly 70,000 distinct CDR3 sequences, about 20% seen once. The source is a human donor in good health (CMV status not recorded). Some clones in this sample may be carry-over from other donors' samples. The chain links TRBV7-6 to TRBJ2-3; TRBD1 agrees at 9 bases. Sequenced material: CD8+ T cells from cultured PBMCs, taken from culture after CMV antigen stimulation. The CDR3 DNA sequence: TGTGCCAGCAGCCCGAGGGGACAGGGAGATAGCACAGATACGCAGTATTTT. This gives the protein CASSPRGQGDSTDTQYF. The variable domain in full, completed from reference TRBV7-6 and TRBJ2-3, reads GAGVSQSPRYKVTKRGQDVALRCDPISGHVSLYWYRQALGQGPEFLTYFNYEAQQDKSGLPNDRFSAERPEGSISTLTIQRTEQRDSAMYRCASSPRGQGDSTDTQYFGPGTRLTVL.